The 28 T cell receptor beta chains below come from one sample, sequenced in a study of beta chain features in type 1 diabetes. Since all of the isolated RNA was reverse transcribed, expressed TCRB transcripts were what got sequenced. Libraries were prepared by immunoSEQ multiplex PCR; TCRdb keeps only in-frame clonotypes and omits some of them. Of fewer than 150,000 clones listed, less than 8.5% are singletons. Sample: central memory CD4+ T cells from blood. These receptors originate from a woman in her thirties in good health.

This clone has only a few counts. V usage is TRBV28 and J usage is TRBJ2-3; 8 bases map to TRBD1. V lost 5 bases to trimming and J lost 2 bases; unmatched junction nucleotides: 3. This CDR3 region has 14 residues. The germline V gene encodes CDR1 MDHEN and CDR2 SYDVKM. The CDR3: CASSRDRNTDTQYF. As DNA, the CDR3 is TGTGCCAGCAGTCGGGACAGGAACACAGATACGCAGTATTTT.

J is TRBJ1-1 and V is TRBV25-1; 9 bases line up with TRBD1. The CDR3 is made up of 15 amino acids. Trimming cost V 3 bases and J 6 bases; bases outside gene matches: 8. From germline, CDR1 is MGHDK and CDR2 SYGVNS. Here the CDR3 DNA reads TGTGCCAGCAGTGATCCCACAGGGGGCAAGTCTGAAGCTTTCTTT. Its translation: CASSDPTGGKSEAFF.

This clone was found a few times. This chain joins TRBV7-2 and TRBJ1-1; 7 nucleotides match TRBD1. V was pared by 5 bases and J by 1 base, with 7 bases of the junction left unmatched. The germline gives CDR1 SGHTA, CDR2 FQGNSA. The CDR3 loop spans 15 amino acids. The CDR3: CASSPRGARNTEAFF. DNA for the CDR3: TGTGCCAGCAGCCCCAGGGGGGCGCGGAACACTGAAGCTTTCTTT.

This rearrangement joins TRBV2 to TRBJ2-2; possibly TRBD2 for D (5 bases). The CDR3 consists of 14 residues. The germline V and J ends were trimmed by 8 bases and 1 base, with 11 bases remaining between them. Looked up from germline, CDR1 is SNHLY and CDR2 is FYNNEI. In nucleotides, the CDR3 is TGTGCCAGCGTACTAGACCGGAACACCGGGGAGCTGTTTTTT. Translation gives CASVLDRNTGELFF.

This clone was picked up a small number of times. This rearrangement joins TRBV5-6 to TRBJ2-4; 9 bases match TRBD1. CDR1 is SGHDT and CDR2 is YYEEEE in the germline V gene. J was trimmed by 8 bases and V by 5 bases; bases with no gene match: 11. This CDR3 has 15 residues. This chain's CDR3 is CASSKNRGLSDIQYF. The DNA of the CDR3 is TGTGCCAGCAGTAAAAACAGGGGGCTTTCGGACATTCAGTACTTC.

A single count supports this clone. The chain combines TRBV9 with TRBJ2-3; 8 bases are a match to TRBD1. Trimming cost V 0 bases and J 10 bases; bases outside gene matches: 13. Germline CDR1 reads SGDLS; CDR2 reads YYNGEE. The CDR3 has 16 residues. The CDR3 DNA reads as TGTGCCAGCAGCGTAGAGGGGCAGGGGGCGAAAGGCCCGCAGTATTTT. This sequence encodes CASSVEGQGAKGPQYF.

The chain couples TRBV7-6 to TRBJ2-2; 10 bases match TRBD1. This CDR3 contains 18 residues. Losses at the gene ends were 4 bases for V and 6 bases for J; bases not matched to a gene: 14. The germline V gene encodes CDR1 SGHVS and CDR2 FNYEAQ. The CDR3 loop reads CASSYRDRGAGNAGELFF. The CDR3 nucleotides are TGTGCCAGCAGCTACCGGGACAGGGGAGCGGGTAACGCCGGGGAGCTGTTTTTT. The complete variable domain, with remaining parts taken from reference TRBV7-6 and TRBJ2-2, reads GAGVSQSPRYKVTKRGQDVALRCDPISGHVSLYWYRQALGQGPEFLTYFNYEAQQDKSGLPNDRFSAERPEGSISTLTIQRTEQRDSAMYRCASSYRDRGAGNAGELFFGEGSRLTVL.

The chain is built from TRBV4-2 and TRBJ1-4, with 7 nucleotides matching TRBD1. The CDR3 has 14 residues. J gave up 6 bases and V 7 bases, and 8 bases lay outside the gene matches. Germline V gene sequence: CDR1 LGHNA, CDR2 YNFKEQ. The CDR3 DNA follows: TGTGCCAGCAACCGACAGGGCACTGATGAAAAACTGTTTTTT. Amino acids: CASNRQGTDEKLFF.

The V call is TRBV5-1, the J call TRBJ2-3; TRBD2 aligns across 9 bases. The ends lost 4 bases at V and 2 bases at J; junction bases unmatched: 8. The CDR3 runs to 16 residues. The germline CDR1 and CDR2 sequences are SGHRS and YFSETQ. In DNA, the CDR3 is TGCGCCAGCAGCCCTTCGACTAGCGGACACACAGATACGCAGTATTTT. Its protein product is CASSPSTSGHTDTQYF.

This clone was recorded at least ten times. This chain joins TRBV29-1 and TRBJ1-1, with 8 positions matching TRBD1. The CDR3 is made up of 13 amino acids. Per the germline V gene, CDR1 is SQVTM and CDR2 is ANQGSEA. V shed 7 bases and J 2 bases; nucleotides not matched to a gene: 6. CDR3 bases: TGCAGCGGGCAAGGACAGGGAAACACTGAAGCTTTCTTT. Encoded protein: CSGQGQGNTEAFF.

This clone was counted a few times. The genes are TRBV14 and TRBJ2-2, with a tentative D call TRBD1 (6 bases). CDR1 and CDR2 (germline): SGHDN, FVKESK. The CDR3 length is 15 residues. V lost 6 bases and J lost 0, with 11 bases in between. The CDR3 region is CASRSAGANTGELFF. The CDR3, as DNA: TGTGCCAGCAGAAGCGCAGGGGCGAACACCGGGGAGCTGTTTTTT. Combining the CDR3 with reference TRBV14 and TRBJ2-2 gives the whole variable domain EAGVTQFPSHSVIEKGQTVTLRCDPISGHDNLYWYRRVMGKEIKFLLHFVKESKQDESGMPNNRFLAERTGGTYSTLKVQPAELEDSGVYFCASRSAGANTGELFFGEGSRLTVL.

The table lists this clone with a few counts. The chain carries TRBV7-2 and TRBJ1-4; D unresolved. V was pared by 5 bases and J by 8 bases, with 24 bases between. Germline CDR1 is SGHTA and CDR2 is FQGNSA. CDR3 size: 17 residues. Here the CDR3 reads CASSPRRRTIADEKLFF. DNA for the CDR3: TGTGCCAGCAGCCCTAGAAGAAGAACCATAGCAGACGAAAAACTGTTTTTT.

The gene calls are TRBV6-5 and TRBJ2-2; weak D call: TRBD1 (5 bases). Germline CDR1 is MNHEY and CDR2 is SVGAGI. V lost 6 bases to trimming and J lost 4 bases, with 15 bases between them. There are 15 residues in the CDR3. The DNA of the CDR3 is TGTGCCAGCAGGAAGGGGATCATTAGCACCGGGGAGCTGTTTTTT. Protein: CASRKGIISTGELFF.

The V call is TRBV5-6, the J call TRBJ2-7, with D possibly matching TRBD1 (6 bases). CDR1 and CDR2 (germline): SGHDT, YYEEEE. The CDR3 runs 15 residues. Trimming cost V 6 bases and J 3 bases, with 19 bases left between them. CDR3 in amino acids: CASTRQGFQDYEQYF. DNA for the CDR3: TGTGCCAGCACCCGCCAGGGGTTTCAGGACTACGAGCAGTACTTC.

The DNA for the CDR3 is TGTGCCAGCAGCCCAAATTACCAAGAGACCCAGTACTTC. It encodes CASSPNYQETQYF. The V call is TRBV7-2, the J call TRBJ2-5; D call uncertain. V lost 5 bases and J 0 bases, leaving 7 bases between the germline ends. The CDR3 runs to 13 residues. Germline V CDR1 and CDR2: SGHTA, FQGNSA.

Only a few counts were recorded for this clone. The rearrangement links TRBV19 to TRBJ1-2, with 8 positions matching TRBD1. The ends lost 4 bases at V and 1 base at J; junction bases unmatched: 8. The CDR3 contains 16 residues. Germline-derived CDR1 and CDR2 are LNHDA and SQIVND (reference sequence). The DNA of the CDR3 is TGTGCCAGTAGTACCCCGGGGACAGGCGTTAACTATGGCTACACCTTC. This encodes CASSTPGTGVNYGYTF.

The chain links TRBV2 to TRBJ2-7; TRBD1 matches 12 bases. The germline V gene has CDR1 SNHLY and CDR2 FYNNEI. J was trimmed by 0 bases and V by 0 bases; bases with no gene match: 9. This CDR3 has 19 residues. CDR3 sequence (DNA): TGTGCCAGCAGTGAAGCGCTCGGGACAGGGGGCACTTTCTCCTACGAGCAGTACTTC. This translates into CASSEALGTGGTFSYEQYF. Full variable domain (rest looked up from reference TRBV2 and TRBJ2-7): EPEVTQTPSHQVTQMGQEVILRCVPISNHLYFYWYRQILGQKVEFLVSFYNNEISEKSEIFDDQFSVERPDGSNFTLKIRSTKLEDSAMYFCASSEALGTGGTFSYEQYFGPGTRLTVT.

The table lists this clone with a few counts. The chain combines TRBV2 with TRBJ1-2; D gene unclear. The V and J ends lost 1 base and 7 bases respectively, with 13 bases between them. The CDR3 has 14 amino acids. Germline assignment: CDR1 SNHLY and CDR2 FYNNEI. CDR3 sequence reads: CASSEGLSIAGYTF. The CDR3 nucleotides are TGTGCCAGCAGTGAAGGTCTCAGTATCGCTGGCTACACCTTC.

The chain has TRBV6-5 and TRBJ2-5; a possible D gene is TRBD2 (6 bases). The CDR3 extends over 14 amino acids. CDR1 MNHEY and CDR2 SVGAGI come from the germline V gene. V was pared by 6 bases and J by 5 bases, with 16 bases between. This chain's CDR3 is CASSSGGPRETQYF. The DNA of the CDR3 is TGTGCCAGCAGCTCCGGAGGGCCCAGGGAGACCCAGTACTTC.

The chain is built from TRBV27 and TRBJ2-1; 8 nucleotides align to TRBD2. J was trimmed by 4 bases and V by 3 bases; bases with no gene match: 5. Germline V gene sequence: CDR1 MNHEY, CDR2 SMNVEV (reference sequence). The CDR3 runs 15 residues. This CDR3 is CASSLSSGAYNEQFF. In DNA, the CDR3 is TGTGCCAGCAGTTTGAGTAGCGGGGCATACAATGAGCAGTTCTTC.

The chain carries TRBV2 and TRBJ2-7; D perhaps matches TRBD2 (6 bases). V lost 6 bases and J lost 0, with 15 bases in between. Looked up from germline, CDR1 is SNHLY and CDR2 is FYNNEI. This CDR3 is 15 amino acids long. The CDR3 protein is CASSGVAALSYEQYF. CDR3 nucleotides: TGTGCCAGCAGCGGAGTAGCGGCTCTCTCCTACGAGCAGTACTTC.

About this clone itself: A much larger clonotype is one base distant, so this may be a read error. This sequence joins TRBV2 and TRBJ1-1; 7 bases are shared with TRBD1. V lost 4 bases, J lost 1 base, and 0 bases stayed unmatched. The CDR3 length is 13 residues. Germline values: CDR1 SNHLY, CDR2 FYNNEI. The CDR3 coding sequence is TGTGCCAGCAGTGGACAGGGGAACACTGAAGCTTTCTTT. It encodes CASSGQGNTEAFF.

The table lists this clone with a few counts. The V call is TRBV20-1, the J call TRBJ2-5; D call uncertain. The length of the CDR3 is 10 residues. Germline CDR1 DFQATT, CDR2 SNEGSKA (reference sequence). The V end was cut by 3 bases, the J end by 5 bases, with 4 bases between. This chain's CDR3 is CSARSETQYF. The CDR3, as DNA: TGCAGTGCTAGGTCTGAGACCCAGTACTTC.

V is TRBV15 and J is TRBJ2-5, with TRBD1 matching 10 bases. The CDR3 covers 14 residues. V was pared by 7 bases and J by 5 bases, with 7 bases of the junction left unmatched. From germline, CDR1 is LNHNV and CDR2 YYDKDF (reference sequence). The CDR3 sequence: CATTTDRGTETQYF. CDR3 bases: TGTGCCACCACCACGGACAGGGGGACGGAGACCCAGTACTTC.

V and J are TRBV29-1 and TRBJ2-5; tentatively, D is TRBD1 (6 bases). Trimming pared 0 bases from V and 1 base from J, leaving 9 bases between. CDR1 and CDR2 from the germline V gene are SQVTM and ANQGSEA. The length of the CDR3 is 14 residues. CDR3 bases: TGCAGCGTTGAAGAGTGGACAGCCCAAGAGACCCAGTACTTC. Its protein is CSVEEWTAQETQYF. The variable domain in full, completed from reference TRBV29-1 and TRBJ2-5, reads SAVISQKPSRDICQRGTSLTIQCQVDSQVTMMFWYRQQPGQSLTLIATANQGSEATYESGFVIDKFPISRPNLTFSTLTVSNMSPEDSSIYLCSVEEWTAQETQYFGPGTRLLVL.

This clone was found many times. The V call is TRBV29-1, the J call TRBJ2-4; 7 bases align to TRBD1. Looked up from germline, CDR1 is SQVTM and CDR2 is ANQGSEA. The V segment lost 5 bases and the J segment 1 base; nucleotides outside the gene matches: 2. CDR3 size: 13 residues. CDR3 sequence reads: CSVLTGAKNIQYF. DNA for the CDR3: TGCAGCGTTCTGACAGGGGCCAAAAACATTCAGTACTTC.

This clone was counted ten times or more. The chain carries TRBV28 and TRBJ1-1; perhaps TRBD1 as D (6 bases). Trimming took 10 bases from V and 3 from J, leaving 21 bases between them. CDR1 is MDHEN and CDR2 is SYDVKM in the germline V gene. There are 15 residues in the CDR3. The CDR3 DNA sequence: TGTGCCACCACTACTGGGGGCGCTGGGGACACTGAAGCTTTCTTT. It codes for CATTTGGAGDTEAFF.

The chain has TRBV27 and TRBJ1-1, with TRBD1 matching 8 bases. Germline V CDR1 and CDR2: MNHEY, SMNVEV (reference sequence). The V segment lost 4 bases and the J segment 1 base; nucleotides outside the gene matches: 5. The CDR3 is made up of 15 amino acids. Here the CDR3 reads CASSSLGTGNTEAFF. The CDR3 coding sequence is TGTGCCAGCAGTTCACTGGGGACAGGGAACACTGAAGCTTTCTTT.